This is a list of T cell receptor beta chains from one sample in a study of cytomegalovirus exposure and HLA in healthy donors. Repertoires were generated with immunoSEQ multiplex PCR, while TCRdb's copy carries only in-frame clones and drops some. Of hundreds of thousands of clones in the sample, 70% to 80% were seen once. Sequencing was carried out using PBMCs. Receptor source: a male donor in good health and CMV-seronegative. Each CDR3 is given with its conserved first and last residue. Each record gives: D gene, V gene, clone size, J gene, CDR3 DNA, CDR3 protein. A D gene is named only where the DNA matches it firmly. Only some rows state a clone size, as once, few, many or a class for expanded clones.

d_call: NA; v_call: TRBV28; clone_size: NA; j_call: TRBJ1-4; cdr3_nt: TGTGCCAGCAGTGGGAGGGGCGCAACTAATGAAAAACTGTTTTTT; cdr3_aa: CASSGRGATNEKLFF
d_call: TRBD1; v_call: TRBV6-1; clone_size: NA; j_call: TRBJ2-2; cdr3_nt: TGTGCCAGCAGTGAAGGGGGTCCGGGACAGGGGGCTACGGACACCGGGGAGCTGTTTTTT; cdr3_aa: CASSEGGPGQGATDTGELFF
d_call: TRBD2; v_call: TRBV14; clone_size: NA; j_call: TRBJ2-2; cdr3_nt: TGTGCCAGCAGCTCACTAACGGGACTAGCGGAGAACACCGGGGAGCTGTTTTTT; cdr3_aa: CASSSLTGLAENTGELFF
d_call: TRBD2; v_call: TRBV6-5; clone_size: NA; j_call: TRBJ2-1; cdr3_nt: TGTGCCAGCAGTTACTCCCTAGCGGGAGATGAGCAGTTCTTC; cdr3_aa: CASSYSLAGDEQFF
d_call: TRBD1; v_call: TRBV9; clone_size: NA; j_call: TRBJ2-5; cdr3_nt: TGTGCCAGCAGCGTGGACAGGCAAGAGACCCAGTACTTC; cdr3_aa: CASSVDRQETQYF
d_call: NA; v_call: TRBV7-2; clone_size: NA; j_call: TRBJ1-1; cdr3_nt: TGTGCCAGCAGCTTAGAGGCGGGGAGGCGCACTGAAGCTTTCTTT; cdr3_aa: CASSLEAGRRTEAFF
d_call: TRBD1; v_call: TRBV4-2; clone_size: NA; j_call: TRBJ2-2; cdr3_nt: TGTGCCAGCAGCCACATAACAGGGGGCGTCGTCACCGGGGAGCTGTTTTTT; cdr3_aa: CASSHITGGVVTGELFF
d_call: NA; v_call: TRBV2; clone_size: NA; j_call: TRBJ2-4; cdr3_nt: TGTGCCAGTGACTACAGTGTAAACATTCAGTACTTC; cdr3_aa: CASDYSVNIQYF
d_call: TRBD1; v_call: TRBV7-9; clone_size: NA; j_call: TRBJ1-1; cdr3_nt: TGTGCCAGCAGCTTACTGACAGGGTTGGACACTGAAGCTTTCTTT; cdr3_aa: CASSLLTGLDTEAFF
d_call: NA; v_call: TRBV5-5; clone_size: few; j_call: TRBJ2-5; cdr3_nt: TGTGCCAGCAGCTTGCGGGCAGCGGGCCAAGAGACCCAGTACTTC; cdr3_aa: CASSLRAAGQETQYF
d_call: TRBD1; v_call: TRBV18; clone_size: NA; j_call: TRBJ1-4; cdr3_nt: TGTGCCAGCTCACATTACCAGGGGGCAACTAATGAAAAACTGTTTTTT; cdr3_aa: CASSHYQGATNEKLFF
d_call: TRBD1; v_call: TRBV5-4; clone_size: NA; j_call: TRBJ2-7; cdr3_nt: TGTGCCAGCAGCTCGGGCACGACAGGGGGACTCGAGCAGTACTTC; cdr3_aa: CASSSGTTGGLEQYF
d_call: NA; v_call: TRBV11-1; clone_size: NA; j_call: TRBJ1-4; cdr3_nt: TGTGCCAGCAGCTTCGGACAGACCGAAAAACTGTTTTTT; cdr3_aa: CASSFGQTEKLFF
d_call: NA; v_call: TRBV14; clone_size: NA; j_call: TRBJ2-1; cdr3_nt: TGTGCCAGCAGCCTCGTCTCCTACAATGAGCAGTTCTTC; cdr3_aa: CASSLVSYNEQFF
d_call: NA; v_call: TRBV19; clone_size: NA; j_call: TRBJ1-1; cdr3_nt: TGTGCCAGTATGAAGGCTCCCGACGGGGACACTGAAGCTTTCTTT; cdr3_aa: CASMKAPDGDTEAFF
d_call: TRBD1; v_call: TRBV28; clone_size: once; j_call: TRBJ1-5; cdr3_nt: TGTGCCAGCAGCCTGACAGGGGTTAGCAATCAGCCCCAGCATTTT; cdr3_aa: CASSLTGVSNQPQHF
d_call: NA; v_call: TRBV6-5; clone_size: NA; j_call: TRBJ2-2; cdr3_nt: TGTGCCAGCAGTTACACTACAGCGGCGAACACCGGGGAGCTGTTTTTT; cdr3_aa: CASSYTTAANTGELFF
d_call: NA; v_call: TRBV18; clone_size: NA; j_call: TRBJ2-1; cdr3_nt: TGTGCCAGCTCACCAGTAGAAGAGCAGTTCTTC; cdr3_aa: CASSPVEEQFF
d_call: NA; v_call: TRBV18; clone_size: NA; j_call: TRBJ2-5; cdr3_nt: TGTGCCAGCTCACCGGACGGGGTTGAGACCCAGTACTTC; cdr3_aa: CASSPDGVETQYF
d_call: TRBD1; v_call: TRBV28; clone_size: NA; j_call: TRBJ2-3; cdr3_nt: TGTGCCAGCAGTTTTCCCTTAGGACAGGGGAGCACAGATACGCAGTATTTT; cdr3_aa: CASSFPLGQGSTDTQYF
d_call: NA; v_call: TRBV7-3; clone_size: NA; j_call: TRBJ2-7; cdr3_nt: TGTGCCAGCAGCTTAACAGGGGCAAGGGAGCAGTACTTC; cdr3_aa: CASSLTGAREQYF
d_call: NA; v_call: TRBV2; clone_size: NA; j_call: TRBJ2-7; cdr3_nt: TGTGCCAGCCGGAGGACAGAACAAGTCGAGCAGTACTTC; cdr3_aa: CASRRTEQVEQYF
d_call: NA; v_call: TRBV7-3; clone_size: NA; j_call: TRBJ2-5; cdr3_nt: TGTGCCAGCTCCCAGGTCGGTGAGACCCAGTACTTC; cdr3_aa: CASSQVGETQYF
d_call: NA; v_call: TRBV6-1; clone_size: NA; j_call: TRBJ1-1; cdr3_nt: TGTGCCAGCAGTCAACCAGGACTACTCGCCCGAGAAGCTTTCTTT; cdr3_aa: CASSQPGLLAREAFF
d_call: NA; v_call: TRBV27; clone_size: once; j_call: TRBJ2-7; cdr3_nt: TGTGCCAGCAGTACCCTGAGTCGATCGCGGTACGAGCAGTACTTC; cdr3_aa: CASSTLSRSRYEQYF
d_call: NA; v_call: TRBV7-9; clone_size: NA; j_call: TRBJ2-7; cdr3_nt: TGTGCCAGCAGCCGCCTCGGAGAGAATATCTACGAGCAGTACTTC; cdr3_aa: CASSRLGENIYEQYF
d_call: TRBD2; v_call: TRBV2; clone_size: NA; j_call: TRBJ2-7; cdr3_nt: TGTGCCAGCAGGGGGACTAGCGGGAGCTACGAGCAGTACTTC; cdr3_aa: CASRGTSGSYEQYF
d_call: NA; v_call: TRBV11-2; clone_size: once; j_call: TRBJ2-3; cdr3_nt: TGTGCCAGCAGCCACTCGGGAGTTCCCGATACGCAGTATTTT; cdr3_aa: CASSHSGVPDTQYF
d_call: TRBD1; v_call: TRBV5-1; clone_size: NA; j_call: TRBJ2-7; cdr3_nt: TGCGCCAGCAGCTTGGGCCGGGACAGGGGAGCCTACGAGCAGTACTTC; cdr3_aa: CASSLGRDRGAYEQYF
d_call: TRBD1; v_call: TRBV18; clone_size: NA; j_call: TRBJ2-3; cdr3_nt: TGTGCCAGCTCCCCACAGGGGACAAGGACAGATACGCAGTATTTT; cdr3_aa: CASSPQGTRTDTQYF
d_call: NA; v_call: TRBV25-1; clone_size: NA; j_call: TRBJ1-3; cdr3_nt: TGTGCCAGCAGCGGGACTGTCTCTGGAAACACCATATATTTT; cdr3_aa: CASSGTVSGNTIYF
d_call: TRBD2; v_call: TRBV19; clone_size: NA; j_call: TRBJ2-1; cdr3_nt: TGTGCCAGTAGTGGTACCCCGGGACTAGCGGCCTACAATGAGCAGTTCTTC; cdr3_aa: CASSGTPGLAAYNEQFF
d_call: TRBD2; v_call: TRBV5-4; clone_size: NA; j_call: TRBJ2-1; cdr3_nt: TGTGCCAGCAGCCCAGGGACTAGCTGGGACCATGAGCAGTTCTTC; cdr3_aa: CASSPGTSWDHEQFF
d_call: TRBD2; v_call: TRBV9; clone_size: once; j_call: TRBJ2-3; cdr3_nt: TGTGCCAGCAGCGCCGACGCCGCGAGGACTAGCGGGAGGTATAGCACAGATACGCAGTATTTT; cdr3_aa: CASSADAARTSGRYSTDTQYF
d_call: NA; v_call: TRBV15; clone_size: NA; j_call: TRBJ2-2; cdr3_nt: TGTGCCACCAGCAGAGCGGGGGTCAACCCCGGGGAGCTGTTTTTT; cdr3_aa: CATSRAGVNPGELFF
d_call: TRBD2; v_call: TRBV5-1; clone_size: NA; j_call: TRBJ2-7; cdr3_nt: TGCGCCAGCAGCTTGGCCCCGGGAGGAGGGTCCTACGAGCAGTACTTC; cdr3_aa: CASSLAPGGGSYEQYF
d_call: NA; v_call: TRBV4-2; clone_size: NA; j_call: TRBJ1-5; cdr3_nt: TGTGCCAGCAGCCTGCCGGGGGGCGATCGGCCCCAGCATTTT; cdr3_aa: CASSLPGGDRPQHF
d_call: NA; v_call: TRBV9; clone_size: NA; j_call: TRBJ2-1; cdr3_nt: TGTGCCAGCAGCGGGACAGCTTCTGGCGGAGCTTACAATGAGCAGTTCTTC; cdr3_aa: CASSGTASGGAYNEQFF
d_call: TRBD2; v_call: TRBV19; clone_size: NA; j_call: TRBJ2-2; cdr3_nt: TGTGCCAGTAGCTGGGGGACTAGCGGGATCACCGGGGAGCTGTTTTTT; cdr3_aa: CASSWGTSGITGELFF
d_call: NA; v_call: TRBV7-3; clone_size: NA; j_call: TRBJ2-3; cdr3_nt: TGTGCCAGCAGCTTTGCGGTCGAGCGCACAGATACGCAGTATTTT; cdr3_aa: CASSFAVERTDTQYF
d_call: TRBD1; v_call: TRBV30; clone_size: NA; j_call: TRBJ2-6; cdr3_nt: TGTGCCTGGAGTGTGACAGGGAGTTTTTACGACGTCCTGACTTTC; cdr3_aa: CAWSVTGSFYDVLTF
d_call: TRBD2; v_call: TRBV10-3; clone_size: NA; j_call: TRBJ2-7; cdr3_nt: TGTGCCATCAGTGAACCATCTAGCGGGCTCAACGAGCAGTACTTC; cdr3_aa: CAISEPSSGLNEQYF
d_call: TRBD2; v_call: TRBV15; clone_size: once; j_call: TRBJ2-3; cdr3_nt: TGTGCCACCAGCACCTACGGACTAGCGGACCCAGATACGCAGTATTTT; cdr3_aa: CATSTYGLADPDTQYF
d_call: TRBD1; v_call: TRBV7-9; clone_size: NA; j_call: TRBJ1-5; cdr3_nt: TGTTCCAGCAGCGTTCCCCGGGACAGGGTGTGCAATCAGCCCCAGCATTTT; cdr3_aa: CSSSVPRDRVCNQPQHF
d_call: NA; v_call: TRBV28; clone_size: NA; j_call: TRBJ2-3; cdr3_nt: TGTGCCAGCAGTGTTGGAGGGCCTGGGTCGGGGCCATTGGGGCAGTATTTT; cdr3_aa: CASSVGGPGSGPLGQYF
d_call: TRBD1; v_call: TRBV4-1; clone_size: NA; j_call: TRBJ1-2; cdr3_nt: TGCGCCAGCAGCCAAGATGCGGCAGGGGGCTGGTATGGCTACACCTTC; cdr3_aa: CASSQDAAGGWYGYTF
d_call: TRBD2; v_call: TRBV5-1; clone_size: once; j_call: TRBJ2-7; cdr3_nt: TGCGCCAGCAGCTTCGCGGGAGGTCCAGAAGAGCAGTACTTC; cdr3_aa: CASSFAGGPEEQYF
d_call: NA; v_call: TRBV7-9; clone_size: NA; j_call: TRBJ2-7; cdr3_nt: TGTGCCAGCAGCTTAGAGGCAGGAGGCGAGCAGTACTTC; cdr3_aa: CASSLEAGGEQYF
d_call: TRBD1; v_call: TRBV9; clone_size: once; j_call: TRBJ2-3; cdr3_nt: TGTGCCAGCAGCTTCAGGACAGGGGCTGGGACAGATACGCAGTATTTT; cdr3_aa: CASSFRTGAGTDTQYF
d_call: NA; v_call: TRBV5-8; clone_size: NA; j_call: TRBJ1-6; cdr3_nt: TGTGCCAGCAGCTTCATGAATTCACCCCTCCACTTT; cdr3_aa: CASSFMNSPLHF
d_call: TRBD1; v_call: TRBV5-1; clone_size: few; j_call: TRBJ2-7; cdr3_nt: TGCGCCAGCAGCCCGCGCACCGGGACAGGGACCCACGAGCAGTACTTC; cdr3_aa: CASSPRTGTGTHEQYF
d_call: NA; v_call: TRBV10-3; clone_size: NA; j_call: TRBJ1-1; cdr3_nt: TGTGCCATCAGTGAGTCCACCCGGCAGGGCACTGAAGCTTTCTTT; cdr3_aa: CAISESTRQGTEAFF
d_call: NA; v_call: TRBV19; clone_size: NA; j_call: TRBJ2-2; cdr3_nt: TGTGCCAGTAGTATAGTAGGGGGACCCGACACCGGGGAGCTGTTTTTT; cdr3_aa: CASSIVGGPDTGELFF
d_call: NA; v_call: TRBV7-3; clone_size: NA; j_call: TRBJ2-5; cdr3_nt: TGTGCCAGCAGCTTAAATGCGGTAAGGCAAGAGACCCAGTACTTC; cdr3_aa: CASSLNAVRQETQYF
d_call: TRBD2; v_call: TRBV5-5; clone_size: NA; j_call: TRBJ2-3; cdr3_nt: TGTGCCAGCAGCTTGGTGGTAGCGGGAGGGCCTGGCACAGATACGCAGTATTTT; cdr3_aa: CASSLVVAGGPGTDTQYF
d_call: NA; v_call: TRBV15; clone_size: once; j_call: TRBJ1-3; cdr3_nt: TGTGCCACCAGCAGAAGAGTCTCTGGAAACACCATATATTTT; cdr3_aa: CATSRRVSGNTIYF
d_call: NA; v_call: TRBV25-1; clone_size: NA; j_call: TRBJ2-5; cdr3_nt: TGTGCCAGCAGTGAAGGGTCCGGGGAGTACGAGACCCAGTACTTC; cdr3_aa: CASSEGSGEYETQYF
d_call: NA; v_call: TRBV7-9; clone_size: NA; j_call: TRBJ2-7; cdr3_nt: TGTGCCAGCAGCTTTTCCAGGGAGGAAGACGAGCAGTACTTC; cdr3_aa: CASSFSREEDEQYF